What follows describes a single TCR beta chain. Profiling relied on immunoSEQ multiplex PCR, and the TCRdb table lists in-frame clones only, not all of them. The data show 150,000 to 250,000 clones, approximately 72% seen once. This entry belongs to a study of cytotoxic CD8 clonotypes in ibrutinib-treated CLL. Looked up from germline, CDR1 is MNHEY and CDR2 is SVGAGI. The CDR3 is made up of 13 amino acids. V shed 6 bases, J shed 4 bases, and the junction held 4 bases outside the gene matches. The material sequenced was PBMCs, taken after 24 months of ibrutinib treatment. The TCR sequence derives from a human donor with chronic lymphocytic leukemia. The chain couples TRBV6-5 to TRBJ2-7, with TRBD1 matching over 9 bases. The CDR3 spells CASRGTGLYEQYF. The CDR3, as DNA: TGTGCCAGCAGGGGGACAGGGTTGTACGAGCAGTACTTC.